The subject of this entry is one T cell receptor beta chain. Its antigen is undetermined. The data belong to a study of shared clonotypes between healthy human individuals. Whole-study findings and limits: A handful of donors held approximately 5% of naive CD4 clonotypes in common.

Every subset's genomic DNA went evenly onto several immunoSEQ plates. In the original workflow: Junction-only sequences produced by ImmunoSEQ had no quality scores, so filtering differed. TCRdb keeps only in-frame clones here, not all; method: immunoSEQ multiplex PCR. V and J calls and clone size are those listed in that table; D and trimming were worked out from the DNA. This sample carries 2.5 million or so clones, around nine tenths of them seen once, and the ten largest clones take more than 0.12%. CDR3 length: 14 residues. Trimming cost V 6 bases and J 5 bases; bases outside gene matches: 6. Looked up from germline, CDR1 is SNHLY and CDR2 is FYNNEI.

Input material: naive CD4+ T cells sorted from blood. Subset denoted: CD45RA+ positively selected. This chain joins TRBV2 and TRBJ1-4; 7 bases are shared with TRBD1. This sequence was found in a man aged 18 to 29 in good health. CDR3 bases: TGTGCCAGCAGAAGGGACAGATTGAATGAAAAACTGTTTTTT. It encodes CASRRDRLNEKLFF.